This T cell receptor beta chain was found in a study of T cell responses to AZD1222 COVID-19 vaccine. Regarding the study as a whole: Among the donors, most were white British and more were female, and clonal diversity was possibly underestimated. Only after the peak T cell response were repertoires sampled.

With regard to this clone: Its target is unknown.

Analyses pooled second doses at about 4 or about 12 weeks. Repertoires were generated with immunoSEQ multiplex PCR, while TCRdb's copy carries only in-frame clones and drops some. Of some 120,000 clones listed, 75% to 85% are singletons. The CDR3 loop spans 17 amino acids. This chain connects TRBV1 to TRBJ2-3; the table's D gene call, TRBD2, was not cross checked with the DNA. TRBV1 constitutes a pseudogene. The receptor's source is an adult who received the AZD1222 COVID-19 vaccine. This specimen was peripheral blood, taken 28 days after the second AZD1222 dose. This chain's CDR3 is CTSSPSPGGASTDTQYF. The CDR3 coding sequence is TGCACCAGCAGCCCCTCCCCCGGGGGGGCCAGCACAGATACGCAGTATTTT.